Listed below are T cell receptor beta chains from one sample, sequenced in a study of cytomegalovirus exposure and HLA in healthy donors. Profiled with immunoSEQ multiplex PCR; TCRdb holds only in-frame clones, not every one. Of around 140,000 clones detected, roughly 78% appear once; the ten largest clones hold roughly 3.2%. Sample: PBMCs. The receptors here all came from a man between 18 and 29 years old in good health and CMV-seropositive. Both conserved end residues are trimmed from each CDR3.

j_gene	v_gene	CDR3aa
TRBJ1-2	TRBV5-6	ASSLGGEVGGYT
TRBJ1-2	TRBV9	ASSVLEGARGYT
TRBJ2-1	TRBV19	ASSLGLVGNEQF
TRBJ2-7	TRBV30	AWTTGDEQY
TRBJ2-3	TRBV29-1	SPKLGADTQY
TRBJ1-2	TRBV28	ASSRGTGPWNGYT
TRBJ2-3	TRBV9	ASSPGQALSTDTQY
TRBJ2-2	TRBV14	ASSPGLAGAGELF
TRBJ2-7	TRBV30	AWSVQAGYYEQY
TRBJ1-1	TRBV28	ASSPSDGLKYTEAF
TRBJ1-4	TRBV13	ASRRDRGRTNEKLF
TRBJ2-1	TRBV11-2	ASSYQTSSEQF
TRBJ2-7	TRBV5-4	ASSGGSGQGVSGDGVEQY
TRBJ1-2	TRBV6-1	ASSLQGWYGYT
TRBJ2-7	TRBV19	ASSISGGGRSYEQY
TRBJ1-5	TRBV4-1	ASSQIGTAGGNQPQH
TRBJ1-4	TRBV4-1	ASSQSGTGGGEKLF